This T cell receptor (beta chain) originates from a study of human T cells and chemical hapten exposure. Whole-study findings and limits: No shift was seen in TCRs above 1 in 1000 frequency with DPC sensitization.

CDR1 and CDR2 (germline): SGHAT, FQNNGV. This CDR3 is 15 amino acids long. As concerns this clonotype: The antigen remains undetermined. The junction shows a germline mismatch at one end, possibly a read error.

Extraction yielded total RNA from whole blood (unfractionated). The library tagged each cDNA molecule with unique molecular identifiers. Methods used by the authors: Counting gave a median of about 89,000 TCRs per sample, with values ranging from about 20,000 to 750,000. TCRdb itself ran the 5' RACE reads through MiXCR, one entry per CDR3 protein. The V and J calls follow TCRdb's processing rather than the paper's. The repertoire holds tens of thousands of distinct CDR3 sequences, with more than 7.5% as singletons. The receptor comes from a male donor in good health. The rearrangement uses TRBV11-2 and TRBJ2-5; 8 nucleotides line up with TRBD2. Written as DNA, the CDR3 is TGTGCCAGCAGCTTCCCAAGTAGCGGGGCGAAGACCCAGAACTTC. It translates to CASSFPSSGAKTQNF.